This TCR beta chain was found in a study of PD-1 blockade in classical Hodgkin lymphoma. The J segment lost 5 bases and the V segment lost 2 bases, leaving 3 bases of the junction unmatched. Germline lookup yields CDR1 SGHDT and CDR2 YYEEEE. The CDR3 has 14 residues. The time point here: newly diagnosed, previously untreated cHL patient sample. Profiled with immunoSEQ multiplex PCR; TCRdb holds only in-frame clones, not every one. The table records roughly 77,000 clones, about 93% of them present only once. The chain couples TRBV5-6 to TRBJ2-1, with 8 positions matching TRBD1. Sequenced sample: peripheral blood mononuclear cells (PBMCs). The source is a human donor with classical Hodgkin lymphoma. CDR3 nucleotides: TGTGCCAGCAGCTTCAGGGGGCCCCACAATGAGCAGTTCTTC. As protein: CASSFRGPHNEQFF. Full variable domain (remainder filled in from reference TRBV5-6 and TRBJ2-1): DAGVTQSPTHLIKTRGQQVTLRCSPKSGHDTVSWYQQALGQGPQFIFQYYEEEERQRGNFPDRFSGHQFPNYSSELNVNALLLGDSALYLCASSFRGPHNEQFFGPGTRLTVL.